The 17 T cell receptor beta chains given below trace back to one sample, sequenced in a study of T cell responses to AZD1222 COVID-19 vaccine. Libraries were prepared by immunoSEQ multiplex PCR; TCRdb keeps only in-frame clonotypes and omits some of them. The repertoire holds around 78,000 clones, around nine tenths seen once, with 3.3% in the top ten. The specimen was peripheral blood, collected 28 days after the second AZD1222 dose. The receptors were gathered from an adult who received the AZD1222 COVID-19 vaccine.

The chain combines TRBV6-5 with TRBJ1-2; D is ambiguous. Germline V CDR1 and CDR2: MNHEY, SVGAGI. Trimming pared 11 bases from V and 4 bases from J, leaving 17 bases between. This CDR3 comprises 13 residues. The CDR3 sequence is CAGRTATSYGYTF. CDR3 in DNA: TGTGCCGGCCGGACGGCTACTTCCTATGGCTACACCTTC.

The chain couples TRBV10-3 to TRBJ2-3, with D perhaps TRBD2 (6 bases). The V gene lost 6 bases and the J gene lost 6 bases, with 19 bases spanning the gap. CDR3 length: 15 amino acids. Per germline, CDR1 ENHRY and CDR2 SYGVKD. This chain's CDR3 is CAIRERRGAGDTQYF. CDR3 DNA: TGTGCCATCAGGGAAAGGCGCGGGGCCGGGGATACGCAGTATTTT.

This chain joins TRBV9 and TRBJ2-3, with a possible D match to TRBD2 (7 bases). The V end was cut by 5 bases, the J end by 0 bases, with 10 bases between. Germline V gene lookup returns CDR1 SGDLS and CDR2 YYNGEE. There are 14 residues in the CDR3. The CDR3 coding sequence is TGTGCCAGCAGGGGGGGGCCTAGCACAGATACGCAGTATTTT. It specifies CASRGGPSTDTQYF.

DNA of the CDR3: TGTGCCAGCAGCGTAGTCTTATCGTCTAGCGGGAGAACCGGGGAGCTGTTTTTT. The encoded protein is CASSVVLSSSGRTGELFF. The chain carries TRBV9 and TRBJ2-2; 10 nucleotides agree with TRBD2. This CDR3 is 18 amino acids long. CDR1 and CDR2 from the germline V gene are SGDLS and YYNGEE. Trimming cost V 0 bases and J 5 bases; bases outside gene matches: 10. Full variable domain (rest looked up from reference TRBV9 and TRBJ2-2): DSGVTQTPKHLITATGQRVTLRCSPRSGDLSVYWYQQSLDQGLQFLIQYYNGEERAKGNILERFSAQQFPDLHSELNLSSLELGDSALYFCASSVVLSSSGRTGELFFGEGSRLTVL.

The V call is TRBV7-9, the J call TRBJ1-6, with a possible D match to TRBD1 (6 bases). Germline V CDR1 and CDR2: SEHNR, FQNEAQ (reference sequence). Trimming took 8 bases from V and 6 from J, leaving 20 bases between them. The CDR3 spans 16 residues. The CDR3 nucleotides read TGTGCCAGCGGATGGAACAGGGTCGGGATTAATTCACCCCTCCACTTT. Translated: CASGWNRVGINSPLHF. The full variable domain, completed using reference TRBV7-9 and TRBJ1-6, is DTGVSQNPRHKITKRGQNVTFRCDPISEHNRLYWYRQTLGQGPEFLTYFQNEAQLEKSRLLSDRFSAERPKGSFSTLEIQRTEQGDSAMYLCASGWNRVGINSPLHFGNGTRLTVT.

The CDR3 DNA follows: TGTGCCAGCAGCTTAGATCAGGGTGCAGACACTGAAGCTTTCTTT. Residues: CASSLDQGADTEAFF. The rearrangement links TRBV11-3 to TRBJ1-1; a possible D gene is TRBD1 (5 bases). This CDR3 spans 15 amino acids. Germline V lookup: CDR1 SGHNT, CDR2 YENEEA. Between the trimmed V and J ends, which lost 0 bases and 3 bases, there was a span of 11 bases.

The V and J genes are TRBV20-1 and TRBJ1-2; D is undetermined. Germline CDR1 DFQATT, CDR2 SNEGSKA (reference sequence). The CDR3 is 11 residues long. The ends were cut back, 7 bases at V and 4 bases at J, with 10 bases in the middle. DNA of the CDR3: TGCAGTGTCTCATCGGGCTATGGCTACACCTTC. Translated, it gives CSVSSGYGYTF.

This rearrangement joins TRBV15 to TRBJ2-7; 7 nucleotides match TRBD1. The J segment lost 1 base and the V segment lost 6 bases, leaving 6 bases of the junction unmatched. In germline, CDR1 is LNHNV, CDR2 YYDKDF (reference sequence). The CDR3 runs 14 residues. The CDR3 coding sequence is TGTGCCACCAGGGCGACAGGGAGATCCTACGAGCAGTACTTC. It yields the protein CATRATGRSYEQYF.

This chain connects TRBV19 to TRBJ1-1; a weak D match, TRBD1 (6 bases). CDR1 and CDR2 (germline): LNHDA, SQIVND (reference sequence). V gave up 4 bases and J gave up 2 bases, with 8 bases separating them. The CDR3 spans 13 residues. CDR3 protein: CASSTQGNTEAFF. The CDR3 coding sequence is TGTGCCAGTAGTACACAGGGAAACACTGAAGCTTTCTTT.

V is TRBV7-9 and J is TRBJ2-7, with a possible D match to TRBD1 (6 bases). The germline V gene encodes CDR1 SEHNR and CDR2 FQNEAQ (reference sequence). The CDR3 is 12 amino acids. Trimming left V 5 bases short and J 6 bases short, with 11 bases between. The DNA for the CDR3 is TGTGCCAGCAGCACCAGGGGTCCCGAGCAGTACTTC. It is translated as CASSTRGPEQYF. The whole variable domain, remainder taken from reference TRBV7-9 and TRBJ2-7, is DTGVSQNPRHKITKRGQNVTFRCDPISEHNRLYWYRQTLGQGPEFLTYFQNEAQLEKSRLLSDRFSAERPKGSFSTLEIQRTEQGDSAMYLCASSTRGPEQYFGPGTRLTVT.

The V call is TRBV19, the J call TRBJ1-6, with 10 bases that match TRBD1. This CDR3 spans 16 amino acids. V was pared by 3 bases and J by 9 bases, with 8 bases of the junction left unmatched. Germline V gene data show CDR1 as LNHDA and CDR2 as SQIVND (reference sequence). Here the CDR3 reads CASSIGTGDSGSPLHF. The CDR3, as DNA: TGTGCCAGTAGTATCGGGACAGGGGATAGTGGTTCACCCCTCCACTTT.

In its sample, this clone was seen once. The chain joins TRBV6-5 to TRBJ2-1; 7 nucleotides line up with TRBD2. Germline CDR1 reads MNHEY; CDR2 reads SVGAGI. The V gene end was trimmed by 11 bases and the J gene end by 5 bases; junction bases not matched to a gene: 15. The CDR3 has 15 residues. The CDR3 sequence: CACARAGSMDNEQFF. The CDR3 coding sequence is TGTGCCTGCGCTCGAGCGGGGAGTATGGACAATGAGCAGTTCTTC.

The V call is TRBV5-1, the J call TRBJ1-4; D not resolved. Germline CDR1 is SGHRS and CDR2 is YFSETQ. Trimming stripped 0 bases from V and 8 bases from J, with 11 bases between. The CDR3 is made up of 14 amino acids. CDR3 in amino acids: CASSLGQDLEKLFF. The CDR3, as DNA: TGCGCCAGCAGCTTGGGGCAGGATCTCGAAAAACTGTTTTTT.

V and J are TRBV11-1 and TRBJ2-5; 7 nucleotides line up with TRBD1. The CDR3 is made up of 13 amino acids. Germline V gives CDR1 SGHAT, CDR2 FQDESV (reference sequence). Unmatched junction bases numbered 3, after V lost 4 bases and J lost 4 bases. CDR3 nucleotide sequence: TGTGCCAGCAGCTCGACAGGGCTAGAGACCCAGTACTTC. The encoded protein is CASSSTGLETQYF.

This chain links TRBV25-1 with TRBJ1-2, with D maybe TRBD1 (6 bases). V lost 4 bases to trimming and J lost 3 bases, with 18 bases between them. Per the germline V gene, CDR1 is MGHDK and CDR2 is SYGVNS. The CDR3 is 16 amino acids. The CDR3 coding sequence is TGTGCCAGCAGTGGGGACATAGACGACCTACACTATGGCTACACCTTC. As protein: CASSGDIDDLHYGYTF.

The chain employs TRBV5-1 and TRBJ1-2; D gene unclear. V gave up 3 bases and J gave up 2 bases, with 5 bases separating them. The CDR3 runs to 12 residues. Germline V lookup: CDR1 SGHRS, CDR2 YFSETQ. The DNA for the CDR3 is TGCGCCAGCAGCTCCGGGAACTATGGCTACACCTTC. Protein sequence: CASSSGNYGYTF. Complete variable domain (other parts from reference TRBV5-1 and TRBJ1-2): KAGVTQTPRYLIKTRGQQVTLSCSPISGHRSVSWYQQTPGQGLQFLFEYFSETQRNKGNFPGRFSGRQFSNSRSEMNVSTLELGDSALYLCASSSGNYGYTFGSGTRLTVV.

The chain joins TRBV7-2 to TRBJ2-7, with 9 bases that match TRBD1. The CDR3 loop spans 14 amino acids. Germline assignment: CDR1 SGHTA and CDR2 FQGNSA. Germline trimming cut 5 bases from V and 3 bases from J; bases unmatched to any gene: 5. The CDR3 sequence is CASSAGQGNYEQYF. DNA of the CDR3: TGTGCCAGCAGCGCAGGACAGGGGAACTACGAGCAGTACTTC.